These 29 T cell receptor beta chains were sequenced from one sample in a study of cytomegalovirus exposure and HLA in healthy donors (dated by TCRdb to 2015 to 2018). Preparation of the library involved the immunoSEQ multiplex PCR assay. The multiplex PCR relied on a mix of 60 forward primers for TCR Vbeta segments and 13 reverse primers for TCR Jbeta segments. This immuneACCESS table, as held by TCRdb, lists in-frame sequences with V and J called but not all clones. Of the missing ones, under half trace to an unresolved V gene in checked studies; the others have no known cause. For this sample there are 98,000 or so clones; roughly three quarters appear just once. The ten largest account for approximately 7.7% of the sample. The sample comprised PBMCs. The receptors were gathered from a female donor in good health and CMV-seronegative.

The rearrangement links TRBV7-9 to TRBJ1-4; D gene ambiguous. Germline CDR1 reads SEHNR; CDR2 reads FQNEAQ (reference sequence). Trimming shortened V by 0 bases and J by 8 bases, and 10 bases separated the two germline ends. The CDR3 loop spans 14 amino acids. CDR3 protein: CASSLASGREKLFF. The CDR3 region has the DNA TGTGCCAGCAGCTTAGCCAGCGGTCGAGAAAAACTGTTTTTT.

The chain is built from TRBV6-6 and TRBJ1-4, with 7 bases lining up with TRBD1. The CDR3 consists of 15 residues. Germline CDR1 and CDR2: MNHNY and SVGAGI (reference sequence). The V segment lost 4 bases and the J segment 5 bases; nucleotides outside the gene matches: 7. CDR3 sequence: CASSSQTGSNEKLFF. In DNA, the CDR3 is TGTGCCAGCAGTTCCCAGACAGGGTCGAATGAAAAACTGTTTTTT.

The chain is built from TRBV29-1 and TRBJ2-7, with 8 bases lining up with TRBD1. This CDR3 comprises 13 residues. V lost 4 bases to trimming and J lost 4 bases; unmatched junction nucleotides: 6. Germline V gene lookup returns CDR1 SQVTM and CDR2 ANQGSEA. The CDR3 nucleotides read TGCAGCGTTGTTCTGGACAGGGTGTACGAGCAGTACTTC. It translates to CSVVLDRVYEQYF.

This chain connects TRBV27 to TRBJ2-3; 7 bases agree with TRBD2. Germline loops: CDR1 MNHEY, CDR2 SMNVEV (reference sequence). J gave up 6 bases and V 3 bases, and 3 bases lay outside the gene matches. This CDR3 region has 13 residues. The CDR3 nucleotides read TGTGCCAGCAGTTTGGGAGGGTCTGATACGCAGTATTTT. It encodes CASSLGGSDTQYF.

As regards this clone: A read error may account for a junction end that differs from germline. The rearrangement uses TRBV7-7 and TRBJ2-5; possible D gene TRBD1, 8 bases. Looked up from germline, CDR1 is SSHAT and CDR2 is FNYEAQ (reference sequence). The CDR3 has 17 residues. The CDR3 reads CASSPQTGGRARETQYF. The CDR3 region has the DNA TGTGCTAGCAGCCCACAAACAGGGGGGAGGGCCCGGGAGACCCAGTACTTC.

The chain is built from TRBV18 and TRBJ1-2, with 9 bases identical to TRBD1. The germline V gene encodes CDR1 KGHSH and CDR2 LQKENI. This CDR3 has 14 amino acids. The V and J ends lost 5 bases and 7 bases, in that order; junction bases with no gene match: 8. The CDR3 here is CASSTGTGTSGYTF. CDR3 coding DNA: TGTGCCAGCTCAACCGGGACAGGGACCTCTGGCTACACCTTC.

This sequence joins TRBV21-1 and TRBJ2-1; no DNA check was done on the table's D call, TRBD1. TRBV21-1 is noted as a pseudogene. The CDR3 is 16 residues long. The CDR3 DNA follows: TGTGCCAGCAGCAAAATGAGGGACAGGGGGCTCAATGAGCAGTTCTTC. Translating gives CASSKMRDRGLNEQFF.

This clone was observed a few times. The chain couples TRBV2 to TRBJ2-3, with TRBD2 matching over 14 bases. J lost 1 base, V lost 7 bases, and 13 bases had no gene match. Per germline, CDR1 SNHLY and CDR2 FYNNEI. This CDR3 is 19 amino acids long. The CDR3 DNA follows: TGTGCCAGCAACATGGGACTAGCGGGAGTAAGGGAGGGCACAGATACGCAGTATTTT. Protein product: CASNMGLAGVREGTDTQYF. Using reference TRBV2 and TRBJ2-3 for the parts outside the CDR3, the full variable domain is EPEVTQTPSHQVTQMGQEVILRCVPISNHLYFYWYRQILGQKVEFLVSFYNNEISEKSEIFDDQFSVERPDGSNFTLKIRSTKLEDSAMYFCASNMGLAGVREGTDTQYFGPGTRLTVL.

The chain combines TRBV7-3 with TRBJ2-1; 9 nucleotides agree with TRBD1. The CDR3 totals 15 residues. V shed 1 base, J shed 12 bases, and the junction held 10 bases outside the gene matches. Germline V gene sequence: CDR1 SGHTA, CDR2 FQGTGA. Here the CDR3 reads CASSLMETGGFGQFF. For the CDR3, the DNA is TGTGCCAGCAGCTTAATGGAGACAGGGGGTTTTGGGCAGTTCTTC.

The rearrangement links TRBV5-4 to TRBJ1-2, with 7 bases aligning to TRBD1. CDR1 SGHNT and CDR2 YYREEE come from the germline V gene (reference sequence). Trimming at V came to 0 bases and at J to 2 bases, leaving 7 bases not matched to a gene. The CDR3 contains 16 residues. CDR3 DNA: TGTGCCAGCAGCTTGGGGCTCACAGGGGTCAACTATGGCTACACCTTC. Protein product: CASSLGLTGVNYGYTF.

The CDR3 DNA sequence: TGTGCCAGCAGCTTGCTACAGAGCACAGATACGCAGTATTTT. Its protein is CASSLLQSTDTQYF. The chain couples TRBV7-9 to TRBJ2-3, with D hard to call. V was pared by 3 bases and J by 0 bases, with 7 bases between. Germline CDR1 and CDR2: SEHNR and FQNEAQ (reference sequence). The CDR3 covers 14 residues.

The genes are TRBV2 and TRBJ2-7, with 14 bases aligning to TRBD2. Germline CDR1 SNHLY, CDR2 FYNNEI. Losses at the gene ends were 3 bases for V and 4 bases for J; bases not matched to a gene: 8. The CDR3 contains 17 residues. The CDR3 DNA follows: TGTGCCAGCAGTGACCCTGGGACTAGCGGGGGAGAGTACGAGCAGTACTTC. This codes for CASSDPGTSGGEYEQYF.

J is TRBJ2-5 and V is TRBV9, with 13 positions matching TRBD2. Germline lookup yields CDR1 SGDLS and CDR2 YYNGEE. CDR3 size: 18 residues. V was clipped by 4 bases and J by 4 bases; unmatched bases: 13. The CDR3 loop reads CASSLKGLAGVWGETQYF. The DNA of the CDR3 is TGTGCCAGCAGCCTAAAAGGACTAGCGGGAGTTTGGGGAGAGACCCAGTACTTC. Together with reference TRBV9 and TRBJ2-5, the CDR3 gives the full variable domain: DSGVTQTPKHLITATGQRVTLRCSPRSGDLSVYWYQQSLDQGLQFLIQYYNGEERAKGNILERFSAQQFPDLHSELNLSSLELGDSALYFCASSLKGLAGVWGETQYFGPGTRLLVL.

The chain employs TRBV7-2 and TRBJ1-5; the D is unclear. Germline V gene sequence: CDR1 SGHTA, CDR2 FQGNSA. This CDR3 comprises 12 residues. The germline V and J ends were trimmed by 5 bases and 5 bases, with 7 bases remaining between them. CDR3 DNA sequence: TGTGCCAGCAGCAGCCTCGATCAGCCCCAGCATTTT. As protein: CASSSLDQPQHF.

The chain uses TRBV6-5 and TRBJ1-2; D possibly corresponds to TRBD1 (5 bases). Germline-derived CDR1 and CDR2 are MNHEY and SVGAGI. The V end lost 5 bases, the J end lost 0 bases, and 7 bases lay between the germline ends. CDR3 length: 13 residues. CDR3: CASSRDSNYGYTF. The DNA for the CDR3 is TGTGCCAGCAGTAGGGACTCTAACTATGGCTACACCTTC.

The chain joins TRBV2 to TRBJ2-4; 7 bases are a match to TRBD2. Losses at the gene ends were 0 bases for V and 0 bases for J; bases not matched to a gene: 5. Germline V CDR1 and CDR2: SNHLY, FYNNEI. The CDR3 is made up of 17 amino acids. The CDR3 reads CASSEAGGVVAKNIQYF. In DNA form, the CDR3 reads TGTGCCAGCAGTGAAGCGGGAGGGGTAGTAGCCAAAAACATTCAGTACTTC.

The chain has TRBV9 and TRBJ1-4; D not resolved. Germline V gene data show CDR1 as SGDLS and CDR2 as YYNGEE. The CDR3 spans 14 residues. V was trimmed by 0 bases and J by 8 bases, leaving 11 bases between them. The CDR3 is CASSVDGMAEKLFF. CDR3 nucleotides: TGTGCCAGCAGCGTAGACGGGATGGCGGAAAAACTGTTTTTT.

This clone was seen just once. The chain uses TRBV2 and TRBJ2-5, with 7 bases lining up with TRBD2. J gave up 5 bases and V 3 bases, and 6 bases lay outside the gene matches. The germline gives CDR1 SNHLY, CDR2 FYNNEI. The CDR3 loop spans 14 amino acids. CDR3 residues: CASSDSWGGETQYF. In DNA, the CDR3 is TGTGCCAGCAGTGATTCGTGGGGGGGGGAGACCCAGTACTTC.

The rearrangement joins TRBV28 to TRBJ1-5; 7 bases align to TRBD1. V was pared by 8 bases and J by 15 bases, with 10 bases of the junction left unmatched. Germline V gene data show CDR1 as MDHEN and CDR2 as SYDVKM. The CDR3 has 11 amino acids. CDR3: CASAQGLRGHF. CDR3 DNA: TGTGCCAGCGCACAGGGGCTCCGTGGGCATTTT.

The CDR3, as DNA: TGTGCCAGCTCACCACAGACACGGCTCCTAGAGACCCAGTACTTC. Translation gives CASSPQTRLLETQYF. The chain combines TRBV18 with TRBJ2-5; unclear D gene. The CDR3 is 15 amino acids. CDR1 KGHSH and CDR2 LQKENI come from the germline V gene. Trimming stripped 1 base from V and 4 bases from J, with 13 bases between.

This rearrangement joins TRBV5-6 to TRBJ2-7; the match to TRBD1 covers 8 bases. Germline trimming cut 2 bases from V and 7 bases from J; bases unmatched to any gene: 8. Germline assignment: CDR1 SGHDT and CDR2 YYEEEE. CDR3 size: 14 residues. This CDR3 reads CASSFGQGAVEQYF. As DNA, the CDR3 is TGTGCCAGCAGCTTTGGCCAGGGGGCGGTTGAGCAGTACTTC.

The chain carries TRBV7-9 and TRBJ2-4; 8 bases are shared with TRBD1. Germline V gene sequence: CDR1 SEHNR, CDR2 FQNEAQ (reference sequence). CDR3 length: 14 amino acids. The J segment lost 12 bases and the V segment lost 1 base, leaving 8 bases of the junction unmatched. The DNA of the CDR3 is TGTGCCAGCAGCTTAGGGACAGGGCTCGTGGCTCAGTACTTC. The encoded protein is CASSLGTGLVAQYF.

DNA of the CDR3: TGTGCCAGCAGCTTAGGACGCAGGGAAGGGTACGAGCAGTACTTC. Translating gives CASSLGRREGYEQYF. This chain links TRBV11-2 with TRBJ2-7, with D maybe TRBD1 (5 bases). V was trimmed by 1 base and J by 4 bases, leaving 14 bases between them. The CDR3 spans 15 residues. Germline lookup yields CDR1 SGHAT and CDR2 FQNNGV.

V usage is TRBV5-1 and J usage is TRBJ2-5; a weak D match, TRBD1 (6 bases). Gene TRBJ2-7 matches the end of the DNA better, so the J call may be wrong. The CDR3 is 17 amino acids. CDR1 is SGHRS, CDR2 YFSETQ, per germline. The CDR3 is CASSLADSGVSSYEQYF. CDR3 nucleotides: TGCGCCAGCAGCTTGGCCGATTCAGGGGTGAGCTCCTACGAGCAGTACTTC.

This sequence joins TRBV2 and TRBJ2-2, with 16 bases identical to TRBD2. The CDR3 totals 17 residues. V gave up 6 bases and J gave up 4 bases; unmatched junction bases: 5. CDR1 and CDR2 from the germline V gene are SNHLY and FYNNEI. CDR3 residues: CASSGTSGGASTGELFF. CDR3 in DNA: TGTGCCAGCAGCGGGACTAGCGGGGGGGCTAGCACCGGGGAGCTGTTTTTT.

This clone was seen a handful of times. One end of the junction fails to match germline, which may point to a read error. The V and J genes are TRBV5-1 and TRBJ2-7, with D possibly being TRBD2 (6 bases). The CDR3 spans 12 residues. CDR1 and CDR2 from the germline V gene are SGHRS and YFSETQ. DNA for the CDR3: TGCGCCAGCAGCTTGAGCACAGGAGGGCTTCGGTTC. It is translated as CASSLSTGGLRF.

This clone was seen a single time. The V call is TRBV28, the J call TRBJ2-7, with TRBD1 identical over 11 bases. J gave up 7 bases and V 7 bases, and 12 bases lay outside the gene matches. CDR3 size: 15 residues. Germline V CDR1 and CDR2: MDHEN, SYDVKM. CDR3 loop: CASTLNGQGAHEQYF. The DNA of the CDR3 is TGTGCCAGCACCTTGAACGGACAGGGGGCACATGAGCAGTACTTC.

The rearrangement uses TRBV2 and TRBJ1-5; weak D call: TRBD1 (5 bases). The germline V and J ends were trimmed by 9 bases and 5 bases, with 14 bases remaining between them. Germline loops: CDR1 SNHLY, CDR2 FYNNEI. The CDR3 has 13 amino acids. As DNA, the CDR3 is TGTGCCAGTGCACAACAGGACCATCAGCCCCAGCATTTT. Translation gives CASAQQDHQPQHF.

CDR3 in amino acids: CASSPPGFPYEQYF. Here the CDR3 DNA reads TGTGCCAGCTCACCACCGGGCTTCCCCTACGAGCAGTACTTC. The chain couples TRBV18 to TRBJ2-7; D call uncertain. Trimming cost V 0 bases and J 2 bases, with 8 bases left between them. This CDR3 is built from 14 residues. Germline CDR1 and CDR2: KGHSH and LQKENI.